A single T cell receptor beta chain is shown here with its context. Reverse transcription used about 0.45 to 1 ug RNA and random hexamers. TCRdb fed the immunoSEQ multiplex PCR reads into MiXCR, producing one record per CDR3 protein. The sample has fewer than 350,000 distinct CDR3 sequences, 75% to 85% seen once. This entry is derived from a study of CD8 T cells in Susac syndrome. Germline CDR1 MNHEY, CDR2 SMNVEV (reference sequence). V lost 5 bases to trimming and J lost 4 bases; unmatched junction nucleotides: 5. The CDR3 contains 14 residues. This chain joins TRBV27 and TRBJ2-7; 10 positions agree with TRBD2. The sequence came from a human donor with multiple sclerosis. The sequencing input was CD8+ T cells from PBMCs. CDR3 nucleotides: TGTGCCAGCAGTCCTAGCGGGAGAAGGTACGAGCAGTACTTC. This translates into CASSPSGRRYEQYF.